This TCR beta chain was profiled in a study of T-cell memory formation after mild COVID-19. Study outcomes and limitations: Researchers report contracting CD4+ clones mostly in CM and EM, with CD8+ clones in EMRA. Day 15 to 85 contracting clones showed balanced CD4/CD8; day 15 to 37 expanders favored CD4+.

CDR1 is MDHEN, CDR2 SYDVKM, per germline. Trimming pared 5 bases from V and 4 bases from J, leaving 5 bases between. CDR3 size: 11 residues. TCRdb fed the 5' RACE reads into MiXCR, producing one record per CDR3 protein. Of more than 150,000 distinct CDR3 sequences listed, 9.5% to 13% were seen once; the top ten hold approximately 3.8%. In regard to this clonotype: Antigen specificity is unknown.

The V and J genes are TRBV28 and TRBJ1-2, with no clear D. Input material: PBMCs or a T cell subset sorted from them (not recorded which). This TCR was recovered from a man aged 18 to 29 who had mild COVID-19 (a few samples of this study predate the infection). Cell type and time point are not known. The CDR3 protein is CASSGFYGYTF. For the CDR3, the DNA is TGTGCCAGCAGTGGATTCTATGGCTACACCTTC.